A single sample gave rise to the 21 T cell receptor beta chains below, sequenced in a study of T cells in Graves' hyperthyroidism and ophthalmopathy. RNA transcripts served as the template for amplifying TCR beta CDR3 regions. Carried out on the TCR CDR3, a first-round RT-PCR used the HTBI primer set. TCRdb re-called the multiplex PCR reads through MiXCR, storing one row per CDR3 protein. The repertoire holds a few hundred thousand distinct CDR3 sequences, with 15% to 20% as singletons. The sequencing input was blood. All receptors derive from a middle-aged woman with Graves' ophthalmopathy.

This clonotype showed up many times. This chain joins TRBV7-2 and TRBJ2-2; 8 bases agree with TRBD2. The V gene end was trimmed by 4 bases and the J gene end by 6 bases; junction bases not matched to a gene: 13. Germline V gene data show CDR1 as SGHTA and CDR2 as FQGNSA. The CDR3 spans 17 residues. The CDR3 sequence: CASSSPRTSPSAGELFF. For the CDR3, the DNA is TGTGCCAGCAGCTCCCCCCGGACTAGCCCTTCGGCCGGGGAGCTGTTTTTT.

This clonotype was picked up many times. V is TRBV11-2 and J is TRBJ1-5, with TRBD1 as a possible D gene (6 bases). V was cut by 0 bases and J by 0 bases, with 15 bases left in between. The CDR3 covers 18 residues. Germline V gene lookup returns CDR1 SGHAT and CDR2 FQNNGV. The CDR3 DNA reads TGTGCCAGCAGCTTAGAGAGGGAAGGGGGTTATAGCAATCAGCCCCAGCATTTT. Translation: CASSLEREGGYSNQPQHF.

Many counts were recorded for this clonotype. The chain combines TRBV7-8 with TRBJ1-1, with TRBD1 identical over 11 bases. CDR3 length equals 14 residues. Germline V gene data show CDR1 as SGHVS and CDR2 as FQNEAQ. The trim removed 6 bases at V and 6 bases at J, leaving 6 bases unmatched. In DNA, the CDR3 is TGTGCCAGCAGACGGACAGGGGGCGCTTCTGAAGCTTTCTTT. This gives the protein CASRRTGGASEAFF.

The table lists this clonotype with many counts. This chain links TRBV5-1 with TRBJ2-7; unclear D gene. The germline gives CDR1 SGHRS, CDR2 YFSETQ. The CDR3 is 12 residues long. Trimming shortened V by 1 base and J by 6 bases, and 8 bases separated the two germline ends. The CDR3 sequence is CASSLRQSEQYF. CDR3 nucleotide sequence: TGCGCCAGCAGCTTGAGGCAGAGCGAGCAGTACTTC. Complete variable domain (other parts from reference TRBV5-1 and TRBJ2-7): KAGVTQTPRYLIKTRGQQVTLSCSPISGHRSVSWYQQTPGQGLQFLFEYFSETQRNKGNFPGRFSGRQFSNSRSEMNVSTLELGDSALYLCASSLRQSEQYFGPGTRLTVT.

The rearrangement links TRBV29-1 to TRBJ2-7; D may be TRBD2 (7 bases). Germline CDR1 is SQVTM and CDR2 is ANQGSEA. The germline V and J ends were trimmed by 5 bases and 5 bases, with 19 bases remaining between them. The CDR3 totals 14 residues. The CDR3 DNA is TGCAGCGTTCTCGGGACACCGACTAGCAACGAGCAGTACTTC. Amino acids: CSVLGTPTSNEQYF.

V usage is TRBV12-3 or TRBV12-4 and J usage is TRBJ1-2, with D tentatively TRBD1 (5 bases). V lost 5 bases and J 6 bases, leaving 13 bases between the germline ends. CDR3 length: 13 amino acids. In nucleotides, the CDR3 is TGTGCCAGCAGTCTAAGCTTACAGGATGGCTACACCTTC. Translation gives CASSLSLQDGYTF.

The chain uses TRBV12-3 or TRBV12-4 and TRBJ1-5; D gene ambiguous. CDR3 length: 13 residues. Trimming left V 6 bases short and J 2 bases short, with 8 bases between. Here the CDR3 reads CASSFQRNQPQHF. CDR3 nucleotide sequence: TGTGCCAGCAGCTTTCAACGCAATCAGCCCCAGCATTTT.

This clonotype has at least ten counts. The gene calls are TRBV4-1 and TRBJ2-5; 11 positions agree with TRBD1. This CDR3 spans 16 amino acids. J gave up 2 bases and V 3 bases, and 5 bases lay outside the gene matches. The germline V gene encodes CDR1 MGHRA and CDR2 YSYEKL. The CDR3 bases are TGCGCCAGCAGCCAGGGGGACAGGGGGAGACAAGAGACCCAGTACTTC. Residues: CASSQGDRGRQETQYF.

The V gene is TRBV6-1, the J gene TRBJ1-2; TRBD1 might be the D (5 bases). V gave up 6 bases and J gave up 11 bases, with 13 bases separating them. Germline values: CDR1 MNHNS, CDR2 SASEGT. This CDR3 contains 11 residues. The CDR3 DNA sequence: TGTGCCAGCAGGAAGGAGGGGAAGTACACCTTC. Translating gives CASRKEGKYTF.

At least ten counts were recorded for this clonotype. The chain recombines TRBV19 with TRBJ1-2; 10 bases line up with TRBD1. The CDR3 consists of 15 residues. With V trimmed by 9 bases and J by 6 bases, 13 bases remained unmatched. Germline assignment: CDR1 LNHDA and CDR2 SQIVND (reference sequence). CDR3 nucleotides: TGTGCCAGCCGGGACAGGGGATCGGGGTTGGATGGCTACACCTTC. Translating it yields CASRDRGSGLDGYTF. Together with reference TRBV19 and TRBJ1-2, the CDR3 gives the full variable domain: DGGITQSPKYLFRKEGQNVTLSCEQNLNHDAMYWYRQDPGQGLRLIYYSQIVNDFQKGDIAEGYSVSREKKESFPLTVTSAQKNPTAFYLCASRDRGSGLDGYTFGSGTRLTVV.

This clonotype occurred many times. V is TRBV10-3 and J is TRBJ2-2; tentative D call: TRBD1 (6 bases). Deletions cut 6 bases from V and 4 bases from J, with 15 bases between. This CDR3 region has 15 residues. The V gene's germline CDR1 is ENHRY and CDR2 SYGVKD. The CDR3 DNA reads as TGTGCCATCAGGCAACAGGGAGAGGGCACCGGGGAGCTGTTTTTT. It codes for CAIRQQGEGTGELFF.

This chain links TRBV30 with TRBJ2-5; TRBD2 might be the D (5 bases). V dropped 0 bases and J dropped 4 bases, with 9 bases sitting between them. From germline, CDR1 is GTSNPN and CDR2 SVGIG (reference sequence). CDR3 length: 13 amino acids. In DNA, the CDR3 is TGTGCCTGGAGTGTCATGGGGAGAGAGACCCAGTACTTC. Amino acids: CAWSVMGRETQYF. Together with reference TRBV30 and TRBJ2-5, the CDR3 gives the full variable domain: SQTIHQWPATLVQPVGSPLSLECTVEGTSNPNLYWYRQAAGRGLQLLFYSVGIGQISSEVPQNLSASRPQDRQFILSSKKLLLSDSGFYLCAWSVMGRETQYFGPGTRLLVL.

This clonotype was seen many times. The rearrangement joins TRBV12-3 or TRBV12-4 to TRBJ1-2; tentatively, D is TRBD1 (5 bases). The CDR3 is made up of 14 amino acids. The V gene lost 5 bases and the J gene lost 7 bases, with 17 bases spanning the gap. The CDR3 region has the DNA TGTGCCAGCAGTCCTTCGCGCGGGGCGGGTGGCTACACCTTC. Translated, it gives CASSPSRGAGGYTF.

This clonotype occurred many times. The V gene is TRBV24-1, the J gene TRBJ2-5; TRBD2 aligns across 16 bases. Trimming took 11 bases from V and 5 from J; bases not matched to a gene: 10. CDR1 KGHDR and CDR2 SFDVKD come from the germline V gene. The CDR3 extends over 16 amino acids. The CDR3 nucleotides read TGTGCCATCGGGACTAGCGGGAGGGCAGATCAGGAGACCCAGTACTTC. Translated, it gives CAIGTSGRADQETQYF.

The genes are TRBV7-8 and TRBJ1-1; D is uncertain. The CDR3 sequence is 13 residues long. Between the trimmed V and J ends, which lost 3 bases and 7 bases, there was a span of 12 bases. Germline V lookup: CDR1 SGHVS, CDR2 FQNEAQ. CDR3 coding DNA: TGTGCCAGCAGCTTCTCCGCGGGTGTTGAAGCTTTCTTT. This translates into CASSFSAGVEAFF.

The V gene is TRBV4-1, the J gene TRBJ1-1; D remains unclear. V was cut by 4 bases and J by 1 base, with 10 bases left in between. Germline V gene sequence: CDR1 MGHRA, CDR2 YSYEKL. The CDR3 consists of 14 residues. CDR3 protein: CASSPREANTEAFF. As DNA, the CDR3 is TGCGCCAGCAGCCCCCGGGAAGCGAACACTGAAGCTTTCTTT.

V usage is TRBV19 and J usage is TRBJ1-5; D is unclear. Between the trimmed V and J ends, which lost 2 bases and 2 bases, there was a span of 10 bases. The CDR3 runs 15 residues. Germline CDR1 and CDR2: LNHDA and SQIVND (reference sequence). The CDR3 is CASSIQAGRNQPQHF. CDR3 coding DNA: TGTGCCAGTAGTATACAGGCGGGCCGCAATCAGCCCCAGCATTTT.

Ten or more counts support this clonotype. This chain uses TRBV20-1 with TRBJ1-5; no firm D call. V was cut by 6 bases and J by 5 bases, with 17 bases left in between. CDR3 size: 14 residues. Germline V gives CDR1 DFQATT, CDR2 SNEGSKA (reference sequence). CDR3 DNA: TGCAGTGCAACGCGAGAGGGAGCAGATCAGCCCCAGCATTTT. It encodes CSATREGADQPQHF.

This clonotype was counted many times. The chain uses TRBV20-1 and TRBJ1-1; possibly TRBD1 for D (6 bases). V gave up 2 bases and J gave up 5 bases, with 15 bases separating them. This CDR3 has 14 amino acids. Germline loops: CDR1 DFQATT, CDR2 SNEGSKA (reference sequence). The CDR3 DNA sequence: TGCAGTGCTAGACAGGGGAAGATGAGGACTGAAGCTTTCTTT. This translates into CSARQGKMRTEAFF.

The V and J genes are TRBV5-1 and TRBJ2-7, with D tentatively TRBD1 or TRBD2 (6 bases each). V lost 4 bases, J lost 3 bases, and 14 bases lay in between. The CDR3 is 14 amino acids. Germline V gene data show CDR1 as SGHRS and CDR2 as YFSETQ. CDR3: CASSAEGGFYEQYF. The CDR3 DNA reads TGCGCCAGCAGCGCGGAGGGGGGATTCTACGAGCAGTACTTC. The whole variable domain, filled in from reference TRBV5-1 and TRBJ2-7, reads KAGVTQTPRYLIKTRGQQVTLSCSPISGHRSVSWYQQTPGQGLQFLFEYFSETQRNKGNFPGRFSGRQFSNSRSEMNVSTLELGDSALYLCASSAEGGFYEQYFGPGTRLTVT.

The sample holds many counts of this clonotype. CDR3 region: CASSRRGSNQPQHF. The CDR3 bases are TGTGCCAGCAGCCGGAGGGGTAGCAATCAGCCCCAGCATTTT. This sequence joins TRBV5-6 and TRBJ1-5, with TRBD1 as a possible D gene (5 bases). CDR1 SGHDT and CDR2 YYEEEE come from the germline V gene. With 4 bases removed from V and 0 bases from J, the gap between germline ends came to 8 bases. The CDR3 runs 14 residues.